This passage covers 4 T cell receptor beta chains from one sample sequenced in a study of T cell responses to AZD1222 COVID-19 vaccine. Data came from immunoSEQ multiplex PCR; TCRdb stores just in-frame clones and leaves some out. Of some 80,000 clones in the sample, 60% to 85% were seen once. The material sequenced was peripheral blood, taken 28 days after the second dose of the MenACWY control vaccine. These receptors were collected from an adult who received the MenACWY meningococcal vaccine as a control.

The V gene is TRBV28, the J gene TRBJ2-1; D gene unclear. This CDR3 spans 14 amino acids. V lost 2 bases to trimming and J lost 7 bases, with 12 bases between them. The V gene's germline CDR1 is MDHEN and CDR2 SYDVKM. The CDR3 bases are TGTGCCAGCAGTTTAAGGGTCCAATGGAATGAGCAGTTCTTC. Translated, it gives CASSLRVQWNEQFF. The full variable domain, rest sourced from reference TRBV28 and TRBJ2-1, is DVKVTQSSRYLVKRTGEKVFLECVQDMDHENMFWYRQDPGLGLRLIYFSYDVKMKEKGDIPEGYSVSREKKERFSLILESASTNQTSMYLCASSLRVQWNEQFFGPGTRLTVL.

The V gene is TRBV5-1, the J gene TRBJ1-2; D is perhaps TRBD1 (5 bases). In germline, CDR1 is SGHRS, CDR2 YFSETQ. Trimming removed 4 bases at V and 8 bases at J, with 9 bases between. CDR3 length: 11 residues. The CDR3 loop is CASSPGEGYTF. The DNA for the CDR3 is TGCGCCAGCAGCCCGGGGGAAGGCTACACCTTC.

J is TRBJ1-5 and V is TRBV7-8; 7 bases agree with TRBD1. The V segment lost 1 base and the J segment 6 bases; nucleotides outside the gene matches: 3. CDR1 is SGHVS, CDR2 FQNEAQ, per germline. The CDR3 covers 14 residues. In nucleotides, the CDR3 is TGTGCCAGCAGCTTAGGAGGGGGCGGTCAGCCCCAGCATTTT. Amino acids: CASSLGGGGQPQHF.

In this sample, this clone turned up once. The V call is TRBV5-1, the J call TRBJ2-1; no firm D call. The V end lost 0 bases, the J end lost 4 bases, and 8 bases lay between the germline ends. CDR1 is SGHRS, CDR2 YFSETQ, per germline. The CDR3 sequence is 14 residues long. Here the CDR3 reads CASSLGAHYNEQFF. The DNA for the CDR3 is TGCGCCAGCAGCTTGGGAGCCCATTACAATGAGCAGTTCTTC.